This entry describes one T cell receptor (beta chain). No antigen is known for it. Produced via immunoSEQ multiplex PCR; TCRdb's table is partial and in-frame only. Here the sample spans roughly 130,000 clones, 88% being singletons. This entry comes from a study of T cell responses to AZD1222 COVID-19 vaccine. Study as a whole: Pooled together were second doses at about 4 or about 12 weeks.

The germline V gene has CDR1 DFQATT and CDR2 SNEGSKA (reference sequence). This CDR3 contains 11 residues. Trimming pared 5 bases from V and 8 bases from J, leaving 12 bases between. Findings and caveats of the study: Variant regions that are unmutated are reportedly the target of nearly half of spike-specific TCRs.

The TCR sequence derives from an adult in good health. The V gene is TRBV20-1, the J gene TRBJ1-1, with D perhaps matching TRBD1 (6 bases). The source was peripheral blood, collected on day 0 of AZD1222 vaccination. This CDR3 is CSAGGAREAFF. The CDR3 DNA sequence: TGCAGTGCTGGGGGGGCGCGGGAAGCTTTCTTT.